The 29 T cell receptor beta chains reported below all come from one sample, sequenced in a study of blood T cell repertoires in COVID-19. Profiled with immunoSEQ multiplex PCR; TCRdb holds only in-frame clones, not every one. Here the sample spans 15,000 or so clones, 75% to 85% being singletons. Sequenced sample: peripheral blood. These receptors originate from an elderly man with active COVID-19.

CDR3 DNA: TGCGCCAGCAGCCCGGCGGGAGTTCAAGAGACCCAGTACTTC. Protein: CASSPAGVQETQYF. This chain uses TRBV5-1 with TRBJ2-5; 7 bases agree with TRBD2. CDR3 length: 14 residues. Germline assignment: CDR1 SGHRS and CDR2 YFSETQ. The J segment lost 2 bases and the V segment lost 4 bases, leaving 5 bases of the junction unmatched.

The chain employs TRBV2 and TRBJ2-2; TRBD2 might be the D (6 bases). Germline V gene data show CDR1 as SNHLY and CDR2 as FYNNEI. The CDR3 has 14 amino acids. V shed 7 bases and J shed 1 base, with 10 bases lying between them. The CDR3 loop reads CASTRGLNTGELFF. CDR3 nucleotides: TGTGCCAGCACGCGGGGTCTGAACACCGGGGAGCTGTTTTTT.

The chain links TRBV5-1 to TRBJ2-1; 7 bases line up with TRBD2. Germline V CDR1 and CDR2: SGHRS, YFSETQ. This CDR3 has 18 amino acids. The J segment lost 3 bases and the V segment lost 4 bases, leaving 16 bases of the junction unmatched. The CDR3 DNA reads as TGCGCCAGCAGCACCACGGCTTTAGCGGGTTCTCGCTACAATGAGCAGTTCTTC. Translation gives CASSTTALAGSRYNEQFF.

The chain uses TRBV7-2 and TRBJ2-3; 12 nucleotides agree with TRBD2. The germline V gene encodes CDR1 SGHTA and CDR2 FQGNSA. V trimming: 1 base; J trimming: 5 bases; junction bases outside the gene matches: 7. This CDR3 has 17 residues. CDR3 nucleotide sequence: TGTGCCAGCAGCTTAGGGCGGACTAGCGGGATTGGAGATACGCAGTATTTT. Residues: CASSLGRTSGIGDTQYF.

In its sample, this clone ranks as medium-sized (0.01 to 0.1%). CDR3 residues: CASSVEGRVGEQYF. In nucleotides, the CDR3 is TGTGCCAGCAGCGTAGAAGGCAGGGTTGGCGAGCAGTACTTC. The chain recombines TRBV9 with TRBJ2-7, with D perhaps TRBD1 (5 bases). There are 14 residues in the CDR3. Germline values: CDR1 SGDLS, CDR2 YYNGEE. V shed 0 bases and J shed 6 bases, with 13 bases lying between them.

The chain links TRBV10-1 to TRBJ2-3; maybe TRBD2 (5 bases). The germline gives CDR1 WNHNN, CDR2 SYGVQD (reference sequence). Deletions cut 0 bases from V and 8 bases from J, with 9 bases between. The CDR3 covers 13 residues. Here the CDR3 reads CASSESGGGTQYF. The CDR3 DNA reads TGCGCCAGCAGTGAGTCCGGAGGAGGTACGCAGTATTTT.

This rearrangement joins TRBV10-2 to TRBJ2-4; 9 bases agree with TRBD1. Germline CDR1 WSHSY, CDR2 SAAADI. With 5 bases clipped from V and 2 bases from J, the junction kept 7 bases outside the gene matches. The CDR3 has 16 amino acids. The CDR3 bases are TGCGCCAGCAGTTGGGGGACAGGGTCATCCAAAAACATTCAGTACTTC. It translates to CASSWGTGSSKNIQYF.

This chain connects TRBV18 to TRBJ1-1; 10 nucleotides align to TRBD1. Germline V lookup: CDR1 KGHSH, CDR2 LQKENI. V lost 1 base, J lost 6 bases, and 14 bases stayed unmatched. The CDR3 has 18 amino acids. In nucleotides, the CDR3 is TGTGCCAGCTCACCACGGACAGGGGGAAATAACCTGCATGCTGAAGCTTTCTTT. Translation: CASSPRTGGNNLHAEAFF.

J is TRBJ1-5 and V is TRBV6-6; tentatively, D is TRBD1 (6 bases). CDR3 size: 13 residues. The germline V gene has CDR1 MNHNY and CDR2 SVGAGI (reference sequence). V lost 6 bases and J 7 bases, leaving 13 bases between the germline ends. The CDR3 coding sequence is TGTGCCAGCAGGGGGGGGGCAGGGCAGCCCCAGCATTTT. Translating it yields CASRGGAGQPQHF.

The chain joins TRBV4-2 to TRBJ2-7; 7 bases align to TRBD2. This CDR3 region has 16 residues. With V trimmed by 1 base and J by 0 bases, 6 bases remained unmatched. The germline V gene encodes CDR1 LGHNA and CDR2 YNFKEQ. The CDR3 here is CASSQVTSRSSYEQYF. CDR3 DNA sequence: TGTGCCAGCAGCCAAGTGACTAGCCGGTCCTCCTACGAGCAGTACTTC.

Written as DNA, the CDR3 is TGCAGCGTTGCAACTTTCTCCTACGAGCAGTACTTC. Translating gives CSVATFSYEQYF. V is TRBV29-1 and J is TRBJ2-7; D is undetermined. Deletions cut 4 bases from V and 0 bases from J, with 7 bases between. Germline lookup yields CDR1 SQVTM and CDR2 ANQGSEA. The CDR3 contains 12 residues.

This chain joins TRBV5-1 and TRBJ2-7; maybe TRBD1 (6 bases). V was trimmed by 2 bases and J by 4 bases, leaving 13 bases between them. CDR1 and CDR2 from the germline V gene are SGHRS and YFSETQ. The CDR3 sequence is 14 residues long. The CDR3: CASSFQGWPYEQYF. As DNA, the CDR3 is TGCGCCAGCAGCTTCCAGGGGTGGCCGTACGAGCAGTACTTC.

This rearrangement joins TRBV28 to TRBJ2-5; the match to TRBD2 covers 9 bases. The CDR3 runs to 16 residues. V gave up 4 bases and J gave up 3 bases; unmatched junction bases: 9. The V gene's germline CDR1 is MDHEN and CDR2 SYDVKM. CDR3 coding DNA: TGTGCCAGCAGTTCACCTCTTAGCGGGAGAGAAGAGACCCAGTACTTC. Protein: CASSSPLSGREETQYF.

The DNA for the CDR3 is TGTGCCAGCAGCCAAGATCGAGCGGGAGGGTACGAGCAGTACTTC. Translated, it gives CASSQDRAGGYEQYF. V is TRBV3-1 (or the pseudogene TRBV3-2) and J is TRBJ2-7; 10 bases align to TRBD2. The CDR3 consists of 15 residues. Trimming removed 0 bases from V and 4 bases from J; junction bases left unmatched: 3. CDR1 and CDR2 from the germline V gene are LGHDT and YNNKEL (reference sequence).

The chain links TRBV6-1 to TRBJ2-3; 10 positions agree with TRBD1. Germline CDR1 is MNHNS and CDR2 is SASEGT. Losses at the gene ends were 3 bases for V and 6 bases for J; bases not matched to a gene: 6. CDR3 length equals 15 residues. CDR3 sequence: CASSDGDRGRDTQYF. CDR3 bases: TGTGCCAGCAGTGACGGGGACAGGGGTCGGGATACGCAGTATTTT.

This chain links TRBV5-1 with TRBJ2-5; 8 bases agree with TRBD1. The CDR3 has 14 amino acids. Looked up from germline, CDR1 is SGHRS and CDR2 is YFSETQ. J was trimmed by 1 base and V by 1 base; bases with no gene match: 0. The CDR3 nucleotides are TGCGCCAGCAGCTTGCAGGGGGCCCAAGAGACCCAGTACTTC. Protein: CASSLQGAQETQYF. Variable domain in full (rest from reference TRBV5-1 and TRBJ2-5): KAGVTQTPRYLIKTRGQQVTLSCSPISGHRSVSWYQQTPGQGLQFLFEYFSETQRNKGNFPGRFSGRQFSNSRSEMNVSTLELGDSALYLCASSLQGAQETQYFGPGTRLLVL.

The CDR3: CAWSVGGNNEQYF. CDR3 coding DNA: TGTGCCTGGAGTGTTGGAGGGAACAACGAGCAGTACTTC. V gene TRBV30 combines with J gene TRBJ2-7; D possibly corresponds to TRBD2 (6 bases). There are 13 residues in the CDR3. Germline CDR1 reads GTSNPN; CDR2 reads SVGIG (reference sequence). Trimming removed 0 bases at V and 5 bases at J, with 11 bases between.

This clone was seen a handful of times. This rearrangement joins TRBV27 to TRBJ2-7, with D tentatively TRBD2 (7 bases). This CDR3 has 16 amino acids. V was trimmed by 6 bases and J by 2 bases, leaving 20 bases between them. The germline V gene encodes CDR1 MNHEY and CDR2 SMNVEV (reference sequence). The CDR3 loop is CASSTRGQAFPYEQYF. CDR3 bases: TGTGCCAGCAGCACGCGGGGGCAGGCCTTCCCCTACGAGCAGTACTTC.

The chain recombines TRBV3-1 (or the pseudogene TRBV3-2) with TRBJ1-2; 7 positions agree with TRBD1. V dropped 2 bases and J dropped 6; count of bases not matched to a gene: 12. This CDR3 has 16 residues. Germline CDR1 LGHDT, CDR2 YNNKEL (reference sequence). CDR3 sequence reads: CASSQNLQGLSNGYTF. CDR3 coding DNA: TGTGCCAGCAGCCAAAACCTACAGGGGTTAAGTAATGGCTACACCTTC.

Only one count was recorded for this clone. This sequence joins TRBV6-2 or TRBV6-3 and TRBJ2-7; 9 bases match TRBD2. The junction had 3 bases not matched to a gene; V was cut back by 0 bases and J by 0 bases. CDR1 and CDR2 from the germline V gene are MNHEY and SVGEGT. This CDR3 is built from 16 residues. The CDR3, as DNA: TGTGCCAGCAGTTACTCGAAGCGGGGGGTCTCCTACGAGCAGTACTTC. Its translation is CASSYSKRGVSYEQYF.

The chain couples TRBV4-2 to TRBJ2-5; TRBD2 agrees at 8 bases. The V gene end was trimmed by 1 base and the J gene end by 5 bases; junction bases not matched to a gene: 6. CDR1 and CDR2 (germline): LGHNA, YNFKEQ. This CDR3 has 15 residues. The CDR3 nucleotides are TGTGCCAGCAGCCAAGTACTAGCGGTGGGGGAGACCCAGTACTTC. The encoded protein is CASSQVLAVGETQYF.

The CDR3 DNA sequence: TGTGCCTGGAGTGTGGGGGGACTAGCGGGAGGCAAGAAGACCCAGTACTTC. It is translated as CAWSVGGLAGGKKTQYF. The chain carries TRBV30 and TRBJ2-5; 15 bases line up with TRBD2. With 0 bases clipped from V and 6 bases from J, the junction kept 8 bases outside the gene matches. The germline CDR1 and CDR2 sequences are GTSNPN and SVGIG (reference sequence). CDR3 size: 17 residues.

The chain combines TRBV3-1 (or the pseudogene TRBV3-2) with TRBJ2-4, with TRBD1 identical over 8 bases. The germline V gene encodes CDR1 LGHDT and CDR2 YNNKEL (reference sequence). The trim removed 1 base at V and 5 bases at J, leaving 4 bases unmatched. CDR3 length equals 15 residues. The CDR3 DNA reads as TGTGCCAGCAGCCAAGCAGGGGGCGTCCAAAACATTCAGTACTTC. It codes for CASSQAGGVQNIQYF.

CDR3 sequence: CASSPSGRAYEQYF. In DNA form, the CDR3 reads TGTGCCAGCTCACCGAGCGGACGCGCCTACGAGCAGTACTTC. The rearrangement links TRBV18 to TRBJ2-7, with D maybe TRBD2 (5 bases). CDR1 is KGHSH, CDR2 LQKENI, per germline. V was pared by 3 bases and J by 2 bases, with 11 bases between. CDR3 length equals 14 residues.

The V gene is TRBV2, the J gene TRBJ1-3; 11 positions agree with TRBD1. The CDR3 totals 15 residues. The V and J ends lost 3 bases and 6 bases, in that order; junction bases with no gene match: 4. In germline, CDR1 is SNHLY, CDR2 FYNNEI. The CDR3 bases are TGTGCCAGCAGTGATATGGGACAGGGGGTAAACACCATATATTTT. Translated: CASSDMGQGVNTIYF.

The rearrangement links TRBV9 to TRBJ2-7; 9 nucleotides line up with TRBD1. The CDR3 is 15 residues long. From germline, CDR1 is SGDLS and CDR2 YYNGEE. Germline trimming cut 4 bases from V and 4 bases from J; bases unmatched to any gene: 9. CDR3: CASSPQGDRVYEQYF. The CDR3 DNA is TGTGCCAGCAGCCCCCAGGGGGACAGGGTATACGAGCAGTACTTC.

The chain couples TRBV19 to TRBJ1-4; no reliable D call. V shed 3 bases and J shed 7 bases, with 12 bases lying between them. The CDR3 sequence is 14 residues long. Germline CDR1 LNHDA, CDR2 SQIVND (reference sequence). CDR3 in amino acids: CASSIRDGGEKLFF. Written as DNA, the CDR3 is TGTGCCAGTAGTATCCGTGACGGAGGTGAAAAACTGTTTTTT.

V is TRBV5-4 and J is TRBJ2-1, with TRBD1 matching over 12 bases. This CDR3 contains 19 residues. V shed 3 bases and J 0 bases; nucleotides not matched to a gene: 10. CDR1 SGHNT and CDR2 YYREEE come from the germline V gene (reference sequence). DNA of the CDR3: TGTGCCAGCAGCTCCGGGACAGGGGGCCAGTCTACCTCCTACAATGAGCAGTTCTTC. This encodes CASSSGTGGQSTSYNEQFF.

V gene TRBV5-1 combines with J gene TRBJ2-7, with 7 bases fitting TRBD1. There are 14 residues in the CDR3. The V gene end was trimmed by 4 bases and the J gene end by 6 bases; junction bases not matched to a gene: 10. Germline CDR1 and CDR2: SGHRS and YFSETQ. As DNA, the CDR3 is TGCGCCAGCAGCCCGACAGGGACGGGGAGCGAGCAGTACTTC. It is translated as CASSPTGTGSEQYF.